This T cell receptor beta chain was retrieved from a study of cytomegalovirus exposure and HLA in healthy donors (dated by TCRdb to about 2017). Regarding the study in general: An earlier analysis of roughly 500 of the donors reported about 250 Gb of sequence data and 117 million unique TCR beta sequences from about 179 million T cells. An early release that covered about 600 HLA-typed donors contained about 300 gigabases of sequencing data and 65 million to 100 million unique TCR sequences. Of the roughly 410 genotyped donors, approximately 81% were placed in the genetic ancestry cluster associated with self-reported Caucasian donors. The study aimed to test whether cataloging public T cell receptors could reveal signatures of past pathogen exposure. The T cell repertoires of 550 to 850 subjects were profiled by immunosequencing and related to cytomegalovirus serostatus. Along with the roughly 610-subject first cohort, a separate validation cohort of over a hundred different subjects was used. To predict cytomegalovirus infection status, the study brought together high-throughput TCR immunosequencing, statistical association of individual TCRs with disease status, and machine learning. A later analysis re-examined previously published TCR beta repertoires from just over 650 donors and added high-resolution HLA genotyping to investigate patterns of TCR occurrence. In the later analysis, no new phenotypic data were used to find candidate immune exposures; instead, reliance was placed on TCR beta sequences and their occurrence across donors. In an earlier analysis of 587 of the donors, high-throughput TCR beta sequencing was used to judge whether each TCR beta V gene segment behaved as functional or pseudogenic. Donor age, sex, ethnicity and CMV serostatus were compiled alongside the repertoire data. In a later genetic analysis, genome-wide SNP genotypes for about 65% of the 666 donors were used, and that subset was treated as a discovery cohort. Every repertoire in the discovery cohort had been generated on one and the same sequencing platform. HLA typing covered class I and class II loci at four-digit resolution. Typing coverage varied by locus: roughly 620-640 donors for A, B, C, DRB1 and DQB1; more than 500 for DQA1; about 600 for DPA1; some 470 for DPB1. Several DR-DQ haplotypes were treated as single units for association and clustering because of strong linkage in the cohort. Across roughly 420 genotyped donors of the cohort, an average of approximately 220,000 unique TCR beta nucleotide sequences per donor were sequenced, and around 19% of those sequences were non-productive.

In total, about 650 healthy bone marrow donors made up the cohort. At the time of sampling, every cohort member was nominally healthy, though immune exposures that went unrecorded were likely present. The donor was CMV seronegative and belonged to the group of roughly 330 seronegative cohort members. A peripheral blood sample was provided by each donor, and peripheral blood mononuclear cells were used for TCR beta sequencing. The Qiagen DNeasy Blood Extraction Kit was used to extract genomic DNA from the blood cell samples. General findings and caveats noted by the study authors: In a later genetic analysis, fewer N-insertions in productive TCRs were reported among donors in an Asian-associated ancestry cluster than the roughly 700-donor mean. The presence/absence analyses assumed that sequencing depth was roughly uniform across donors, and that assumption may not be true. Cytomegalovirus status was reported to be diagnosed by the classifier with high specificity and sensitivity in both the original and validation cohorts. A group of highly shared sequence variants was considered likely to be a technical artifact of the sequencing pipeline. The study gave a list of about 160 TCR beta chains associated with cytomegalovirus. In a later analysis, 16,951 TCR beta sequences were associated with specific HLA alleles at a false discovery rate of 0.05. Because the 87-base-pair reads could not distinguish some IMGT-functional V segments, including TRBV6-2 and TRBV6-3, those segments were excluded. Several of the top co-occurrence clusters appeared to be linked to parvovirus B19, influenza, CMV and Epstein-Barr virus, according to a later analysis. In an earlier analysis of about 540 of the donors, most TCR beta V segments were observed in productive rearrangements about 87% or about 30% of the time, broadly matching IMGT annotations. Seventeen rarely observed V segments, including chromosome 9 orphons, were excluded from the earlier analysis of several hundred of the donors because counts were too low. When HLA alleles, especially DR and DQ, strongly co-occurred, TCR associations were difficult to assign to individual alleles. A few of the identified cytomegalovirus-associated TCR beta chains were confirmed in vitro to be specific for cytomegalovirus antigens. A further reported finding was that TCR beta sequences accurately predicted the HLA-A and HLA-B alleles for most subjects in the first cohort. The authors suggested that the approach could potentially be extended to other disease states and immunological phenotypes. V-gene and J-gene trimming of TCR beta chains was associated with a missense DCLRE1C variant in a later genetic analysis, and the association was replicated in an independent cohort. The only immune exposure information available for the cohort was CMV serostatus. A later analysis found that most CMV-associated TCR beta chains appeared HLA-restricted, with HLA associations seemingly driven largely by CMV exposure. HLA typing was unavailable for some donors at each locus, so association tests used only the typed subset. Most TCR sequences were seen in very few donors, while some public TCRs were found in many individuals. Compared with equally common non-associated chains, HLA-associated TCR beta chains in a later analysis were more clonally expanded and had lower generation probabilities. Only TCR beta chains were sequenced in this cohort, and the absence of alpha or paired-chain data limited detectable features. Linkage disequilibrium might explain the correlated functional status among segregating V segments, but an unknown experimental factor could not be ruled out. A later analysis found that TCR association rates varied across HLA loci, with DRB1 alleles showing the most associated TCRs and HLA-C alleles the fewest.

Notes on this clone: It has no known antigen specificity. Within one base of it there is no much larger clone, and no base qualities were kept.

The V end loses 4 bases and the J end loses 3 bases, and a stretch of 19 bases separates them. CDR1 and CDR2 (SGHNT, YYREEE) derive from the germline V gene (reference sequence). There are 16 amino acids in the CDR3, from cysteine to phenylalanine inclusive. The only DNA kept is the CDR3, 48 bases in frame from the first base. Libraries were constructed by the immunoSEQ multiplex PCR assay. The multiplex PCR relied on a mix of 60 forward primers for TCR Vbeta segments and 13 reverse primers for TCR Jbeta segments. A multiplex PCR assay on genomic DNA amplified the CDR3 region of rearranged TCR beta genes. The amplified TCR beta libraries were sequenced on the Illumina HiSeq System as 87-base-pair reads. As for the authors' bioinformatics: In a later analysis, some 80 million unique TCR beta chains were counted across the 690 or so repertoires, and around 10 million of these chains were shared by at least two donors. A nearest-neighbor algorithm error-corrected the raw reads and collapsed the reads into unique sequences, merging closely related sequences to remove PCR and sequencing errors. Alignment of CDR3 sequences to IMGT reference sequences was used to assign V, D and J gene segments. For a sequence to be retained, a match of at least six nucleotides was required to both a V gene segment and a J gene segment. A rearrangement was called productive if the CDR3 had no stop codons and remained in frame with V and J, and every other rearrangement was called non-productive. Following IMGT convention, CDR3 was defined as the stretch from the second conserved V-encoded cysteine to the conserved J-encoded phenylalanine. The earlier analysis of fewer than 750 of the donors excluded sequences that lacked an unambiguous match to a single V gene segment. An earlier analysis of 500 to 700 of the donors classified V segments as functional when productive rearrangements were above 56.7% and as segregating when the standard deviation between donors was above 5%. A statistical classification framework was developed to diagnose cytomegalovirus status using the catalog of TCR beta chain sequences. In a later analysis, V and J genes were assigned by comparing TCR nucleotide sequences against IMGT/GENE-DB human TR gene sequences. The TCRdist pipeline was used in a later analysis to assign CDR3 sequences and most-parsimonious VDJ recombination scenarios. In a later analysis, each TCR beta chain was defined by its CDR3 amino acid sequence together with its V-gene family, and reads lacking a unique V-gene family were excluded. In a later analysis, a few hundred highly shared, low-generation-probability nucleotide sequences were removed to address suspected cross-contamination and a sequencing artifact. A later analysis calculated a clonal expansion index for each public chain from normalized within-repertoire ranks of inferred template counts. In a later analysis, generation probabilities were computed using a VDJ recombination model fitted to out-of-frame rearrangements, and the results were checked against IGoR. A later analysis scored TCR-TCR, TCR-HLA and TCR-CMV co-occurrence with hypergeometric tests, applying a repertoire-size bias correction to TCR pairs. A later analysis estimated false discovery rates by permuting HLA or CMV assignments 20 times. In a later analysis, co-occurring TCRs were grouped using DBSCAN, and TCRdist sequence similarity was added for clustering within HLA-allele-positive subsets. For co-occurrence clustering, repertoires with fewer than 30,000 or more than 120,000 public chains were excluded, along with five repertoires with anomalous nucleotide sharing. TCRdb mirrors the immuneACCESS table, restricted to in-frame sequences. Some clones are absent from its copies; in checked studies, under half trace to an unresolved V gene, and the reason for the others is unknown. The V and J calls and clone size come from that table; D and trimming were worked out from the DNA. In this sample the table shows roughly 150,000 clones, around 80% of which occur a single time. More than 2% of the sample comes from the top ten.

The chain is made from TRBV5-4 and TRBJ1-1, and TRBD1 may be the D gene, going by 5 matching bases. Source material: PBMCs. This receptor was identified in a boy under 10 years old in good health and CMV-seronegative. The CDR3 reads as follows: CASSRVGLGAYTEAFF. The nucleotide sequence reads as follows: TGTGCCAGCAGCAGAGTGGGGTTAGGGGCCTACACTGAAGCTTTCTTT.